This T cell receptor (beta chain) was obtained from a study of molecular identifiers for immune sequencing clone quantification. Many counts were recorded for this clonotype. What it binds is unknown. Its ends do not fully match the called genes, so a read error is possible. CDR1 and CDR2 (germline): SSHAT, FNYEAQ (reference sequence). The CDR3 covers 15 residues. Each library that profiled naive CD8 cells came from roughly 20,000 to 1,000,000 sorted cells with 10%, 30% or 50% RNA. Findings and caveats of the study: Even with more than 950,000 naive cells present, spiked Jurkat TCR RNA from one cell was reportedly detectable.

TCRdb reprocessed the PCR reads via MiXCR and lists one record per CDR3 protein. The table shows more than 95,000 distinct CDR3 sequences, with 24% occurring only once. Sequencing was carried out using naive CD8+ T cells from blood, with Jurkat cell RNA spiked in. Subset of the sample: FACS-sorted CD8+CD4-CCR7+CD45RA+ naive T cells. The chain couples TRBV7-7 to TRBJ2-1; 8 nucleotides agree with TRBD2. The source is a human donor in good health. Some libraries in this study had Jurkat cell RNA spiked in. This chain's CDR3 is CASSEMTREGGEQFF. CDR3 bases: TGTGCTAGCAGCGAAATGACACGGGAGGGCGGTGAGCAGTTCTTC.